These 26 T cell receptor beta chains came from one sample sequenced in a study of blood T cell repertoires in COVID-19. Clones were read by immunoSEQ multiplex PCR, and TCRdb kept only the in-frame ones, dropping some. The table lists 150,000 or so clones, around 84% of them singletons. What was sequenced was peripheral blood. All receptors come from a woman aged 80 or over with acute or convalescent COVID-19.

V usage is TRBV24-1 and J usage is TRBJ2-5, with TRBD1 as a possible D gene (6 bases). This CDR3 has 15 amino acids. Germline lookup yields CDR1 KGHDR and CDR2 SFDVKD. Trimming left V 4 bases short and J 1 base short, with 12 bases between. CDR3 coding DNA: TGTGCCACCAGTGAACCCGCAGGGGTCCAAGAGACCCAGTACTTC. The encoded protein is CATSEPAGVQETQYF.

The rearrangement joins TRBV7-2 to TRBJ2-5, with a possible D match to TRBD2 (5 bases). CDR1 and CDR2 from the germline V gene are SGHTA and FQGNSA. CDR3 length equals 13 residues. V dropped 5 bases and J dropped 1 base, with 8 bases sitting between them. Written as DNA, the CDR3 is TGTGCCAGCAGCACCCGGGGCCAAGAGACCCAGTACTTC. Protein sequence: CASSTRGQETQYF.

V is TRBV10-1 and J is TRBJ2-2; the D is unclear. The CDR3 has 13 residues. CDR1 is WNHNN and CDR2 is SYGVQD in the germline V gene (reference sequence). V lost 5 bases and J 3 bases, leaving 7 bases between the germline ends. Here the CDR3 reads CASSPQYTGELFF. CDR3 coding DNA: TGCGCCAGCAGTCCCCAATACACCGGGGAGCTGTTTTTT.

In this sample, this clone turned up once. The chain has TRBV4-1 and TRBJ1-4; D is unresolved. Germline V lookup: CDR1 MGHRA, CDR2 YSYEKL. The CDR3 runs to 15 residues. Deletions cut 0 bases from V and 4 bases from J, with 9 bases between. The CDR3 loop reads CASSQEGGLNEKLFF. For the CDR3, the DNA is TGCGCCAGCAGCCAAGAGGGAGGGCTTAATGAAAAACTGTTTTTT.

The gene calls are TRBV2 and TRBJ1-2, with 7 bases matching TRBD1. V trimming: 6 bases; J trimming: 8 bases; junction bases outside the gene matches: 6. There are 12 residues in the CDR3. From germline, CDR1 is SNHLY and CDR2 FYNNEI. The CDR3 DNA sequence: TGTGCCAGCAGAAAACAGGGGACCGGCTACACCTTC. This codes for CASRKQGTGYTF.

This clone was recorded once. The DNA for the CDR3 is TGTGCCAGCAGCGTCGACAGGGACACTGAAGCTTTCTTT. Its translation: CASSVDRDTEAFF. The chain employs TRBV9 and TRBJ1-1, with TRBD1 matching 7 bases. In germline, CDR1 is SGDLS, CDR2 YYNGEE. The CDR3 is 13 amino acids. Trimming at V came to 2 bases and at J to 3 bases, leaving 1 base not matched to a gene.

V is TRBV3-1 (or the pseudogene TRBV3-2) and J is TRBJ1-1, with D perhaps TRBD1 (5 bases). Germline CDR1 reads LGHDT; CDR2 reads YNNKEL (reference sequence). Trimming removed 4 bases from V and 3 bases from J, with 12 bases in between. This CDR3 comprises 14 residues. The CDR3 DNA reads TGTGCCAGCAGCCCAATGGGGGGGGACACTGAAGCTTTCTTT. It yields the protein CASSPMGGDTEAFF.

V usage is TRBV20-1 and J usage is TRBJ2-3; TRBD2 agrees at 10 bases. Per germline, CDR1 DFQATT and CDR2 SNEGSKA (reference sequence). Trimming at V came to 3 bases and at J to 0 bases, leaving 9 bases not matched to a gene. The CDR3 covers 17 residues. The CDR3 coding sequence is TGCAGTGCTAGTTTGCTAGCGGGAGACTCTAGCACAGATACGCAGTATTTT. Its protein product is CSASLLAGDSSTDTQYF.

CDR3 sequence: CASSLRTDDDEQFF. The CDR3 DNA sequence: TGTGCCAGCAGTTTAAGGACAGATGACGATGAGCAGTTCTTC. The gene calls are TRBV27 and TRBJ2-1; D is possibly TRBD1 (6 bases). V lost 2 bases and J 8 bases, leaving 13 bases between the germline ends. This CDR3 spans 14 amino acids. The germline gives CDR1 MNHEY, CDR2 SMNVEV (reference sequence).

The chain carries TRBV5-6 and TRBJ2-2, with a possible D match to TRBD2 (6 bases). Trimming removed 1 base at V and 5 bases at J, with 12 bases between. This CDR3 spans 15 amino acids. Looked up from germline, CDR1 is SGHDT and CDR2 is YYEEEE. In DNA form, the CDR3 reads TGTGCCAGCAGCTTGTTAGGGACTCCAACCGGGGAGCTGTTTTTT. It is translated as CASSLLGTPTGELFF.

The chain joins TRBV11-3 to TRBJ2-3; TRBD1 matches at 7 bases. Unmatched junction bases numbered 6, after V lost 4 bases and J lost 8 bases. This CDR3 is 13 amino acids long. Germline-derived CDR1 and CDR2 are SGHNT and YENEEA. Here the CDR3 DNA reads TGTGCCAGCAGCTACGACAGGGCGGGTACGCAGTATTTT. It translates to CASSYDRAGTQYF.

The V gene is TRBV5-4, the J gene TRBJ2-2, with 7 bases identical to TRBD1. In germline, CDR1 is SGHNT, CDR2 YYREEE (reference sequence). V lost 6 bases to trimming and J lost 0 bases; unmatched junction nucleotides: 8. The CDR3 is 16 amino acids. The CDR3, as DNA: TGTGCCAGCAACAATGGGGACAGTCCGAACACCGGGGAGCTGTTTTTT. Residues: CASNNGDSPNTGELFF.

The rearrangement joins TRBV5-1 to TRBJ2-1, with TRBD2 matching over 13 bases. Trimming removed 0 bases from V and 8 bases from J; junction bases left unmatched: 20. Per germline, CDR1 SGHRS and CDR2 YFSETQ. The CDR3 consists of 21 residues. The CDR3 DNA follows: TGCGCCAGCAGCTTGGCCAGGACTAGCGGGAGAGGGGGGGTTATTAGCGATGAGCAGTTCTTC. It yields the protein CASSLARTSGRGGVISDEQFF.

The CDR3 DNA is TGTGCCAGCAGCTTGGGGCCAGGGAGGGAGGGATCAGGTGAAGCTTTCTTT. As protein: CASSLGPGREGSGEAFF. This chain joins TRBV5-8 and TRBJ1-1, with a possible D match to TRBD1 (5 bases). The CDR3 has 17 amino acids. Trimming took off 0 bases at V and 7 bases at J, with 22 bases between the two ends. Germline V CDR1 and CDR2: SGHTS, YDEGEE. Full variable domain (remainder filled in from reference TRBV5-8 and TRBJ1-1): EAGVTQSPTHLIKTRGQQATLRCSPISGHTSVYWYQQALGLGLQFLLWYDEGEERNRGNFPPRFSGRQFPNYSSELNVNALELEDSALYLCASSLGPGREGSGEAFFGQGTRLTVV.

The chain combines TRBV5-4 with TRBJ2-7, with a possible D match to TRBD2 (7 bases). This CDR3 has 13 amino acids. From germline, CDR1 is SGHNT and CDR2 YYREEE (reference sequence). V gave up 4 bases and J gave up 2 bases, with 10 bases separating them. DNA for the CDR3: TGTGCCAGCAGCCAAGGGGGGGCCTACGAGCAGTACTTC. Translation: CASSQGGAYEQYF.

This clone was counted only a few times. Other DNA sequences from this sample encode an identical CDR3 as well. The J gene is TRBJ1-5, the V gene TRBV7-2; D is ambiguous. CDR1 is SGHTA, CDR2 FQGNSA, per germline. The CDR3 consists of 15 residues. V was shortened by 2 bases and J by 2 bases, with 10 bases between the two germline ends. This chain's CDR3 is CASSLFKGGNQPQHF. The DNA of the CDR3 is TGTGCCAGCAGCTTATTTAAAGGAGGCAATCAGCCCCAGCATTTT.

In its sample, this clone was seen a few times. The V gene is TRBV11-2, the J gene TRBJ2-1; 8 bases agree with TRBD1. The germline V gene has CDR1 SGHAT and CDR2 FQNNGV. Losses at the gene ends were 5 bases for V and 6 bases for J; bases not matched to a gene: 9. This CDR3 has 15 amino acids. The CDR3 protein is CASSQRTGYSNEQFF. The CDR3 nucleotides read TGTGCCAGCAGCCAACGGACAGGGTATTCCAATGAGCAGTTCTTC.

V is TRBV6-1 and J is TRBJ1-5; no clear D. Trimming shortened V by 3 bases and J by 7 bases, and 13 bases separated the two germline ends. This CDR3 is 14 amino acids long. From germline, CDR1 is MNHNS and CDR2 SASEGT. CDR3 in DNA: TGTGCCAGCAGTGAGCGGGGTTTTTGGCAGCCCCAGCATTTT. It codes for CASSERGFWQPQHF.

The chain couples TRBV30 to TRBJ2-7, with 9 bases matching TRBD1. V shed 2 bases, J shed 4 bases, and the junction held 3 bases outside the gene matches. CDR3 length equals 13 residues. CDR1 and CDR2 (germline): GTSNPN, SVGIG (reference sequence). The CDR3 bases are TGTGCCTGGAGTAAAGGGACAGGGTACGAGCAGTACTTC. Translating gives CAWSKGTGYEQYF.

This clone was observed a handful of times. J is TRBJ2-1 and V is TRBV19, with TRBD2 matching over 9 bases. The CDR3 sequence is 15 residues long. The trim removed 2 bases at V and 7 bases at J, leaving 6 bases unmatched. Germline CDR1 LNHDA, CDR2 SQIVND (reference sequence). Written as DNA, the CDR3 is TGTGCCAGTAGTATACAAGGAGCGGGAGGAAATGAGCAGTTCTTC. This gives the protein CASSIQGAGGNEQFF.

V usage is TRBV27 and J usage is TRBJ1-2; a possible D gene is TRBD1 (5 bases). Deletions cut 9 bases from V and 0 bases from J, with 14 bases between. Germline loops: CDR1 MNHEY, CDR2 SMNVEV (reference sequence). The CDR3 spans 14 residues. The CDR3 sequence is CASKRGMTNYGYTF. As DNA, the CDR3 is TGTGCCAGTAAAAGGGGCATGACTAACTATGGCTACACCTTC.

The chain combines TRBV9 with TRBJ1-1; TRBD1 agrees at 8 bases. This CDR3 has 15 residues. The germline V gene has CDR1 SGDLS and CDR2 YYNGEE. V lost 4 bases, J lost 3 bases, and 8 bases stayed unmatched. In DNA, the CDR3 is TGTGCCAGCAGCTCTCAGGGGGCGCGGGACACTGAAGCTTTCTTT. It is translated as CASSSQGARDTEAFF.

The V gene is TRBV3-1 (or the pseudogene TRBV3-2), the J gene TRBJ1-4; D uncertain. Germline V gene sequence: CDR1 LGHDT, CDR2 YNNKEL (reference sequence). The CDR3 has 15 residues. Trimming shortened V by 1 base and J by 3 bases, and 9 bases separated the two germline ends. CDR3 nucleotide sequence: TGTGCCAGCAGCCAAGGCTGGCGGTCTAATGAAAAACTGTTTTTT. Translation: CASSQGWRSNEKLFF.

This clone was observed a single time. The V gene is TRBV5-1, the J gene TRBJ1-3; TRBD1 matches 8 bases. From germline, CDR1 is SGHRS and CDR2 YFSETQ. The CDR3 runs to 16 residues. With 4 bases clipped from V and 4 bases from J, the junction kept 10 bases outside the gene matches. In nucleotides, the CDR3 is TGCGCCAGCAGCCCCATTATGACAGGGGACGGAAACACCATATATTTT. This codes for CASSPIMTGDGNTIYF.

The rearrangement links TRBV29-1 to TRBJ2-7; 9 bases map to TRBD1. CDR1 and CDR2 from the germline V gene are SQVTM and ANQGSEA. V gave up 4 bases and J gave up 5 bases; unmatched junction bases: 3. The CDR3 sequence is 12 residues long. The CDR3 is CSVVQGANEQYF. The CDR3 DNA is TGCAGCGTTGTACAGGGGGCCAACGAGCAGTACTTC.

CDR3 amino acids: CASSWPSGGVYEQYF. The CDR3 bases are TGCGCCAGCAGCTGGCCGAGCGGGGGCGTCTACGAGCAGTACTTC. The genes are TRBV5-1 and TRBJ2-7; 8 bases match TRBD2. Germline V lookup: CDR1 SGHRS, CDR2 YFSETQ. This CDR3 has 15 residues. J gave up 3 bases and V 3 bases, and 8 bases lay outside the gene matches.